Described below is a single TCR beta chain sequence and its context. PCR was performed a second time for about 6 to 12 cycles using a sample-barcoded 5' primer and a J-beta primer mix. TCRdb used MiXCR to reprocess the 5' RACE reads, holding one entry per CDR3 protein. Of 800,000 to 1,300,000 distinct CDR3 sequences listed, approximately 25% are singletons. This sample was included in a study of blood T cells in healthy people across ages. The same sample was also used in a study of T cells of mothers and their children.

The receptor was derived from a girl aged 2 to 10 in good health. The sequenced material came from blood.

The DNA of the CDR3 is TGTGCCAGCAGCAACAGGGAGAACATTCAGTACTTC. Its translation: CASSNRENIQYF. This sequence joins TRBV27 and TRBJ2-4; perhaps TRBD1 as D (6 bases). V lost 6 bases, J lost 7 bases, and 10 bases lay in between. Germline assignment: CDR1 MNHEY and CDR2 SMNVEV (reference sequence). The CDR3 is 12 amino acids.